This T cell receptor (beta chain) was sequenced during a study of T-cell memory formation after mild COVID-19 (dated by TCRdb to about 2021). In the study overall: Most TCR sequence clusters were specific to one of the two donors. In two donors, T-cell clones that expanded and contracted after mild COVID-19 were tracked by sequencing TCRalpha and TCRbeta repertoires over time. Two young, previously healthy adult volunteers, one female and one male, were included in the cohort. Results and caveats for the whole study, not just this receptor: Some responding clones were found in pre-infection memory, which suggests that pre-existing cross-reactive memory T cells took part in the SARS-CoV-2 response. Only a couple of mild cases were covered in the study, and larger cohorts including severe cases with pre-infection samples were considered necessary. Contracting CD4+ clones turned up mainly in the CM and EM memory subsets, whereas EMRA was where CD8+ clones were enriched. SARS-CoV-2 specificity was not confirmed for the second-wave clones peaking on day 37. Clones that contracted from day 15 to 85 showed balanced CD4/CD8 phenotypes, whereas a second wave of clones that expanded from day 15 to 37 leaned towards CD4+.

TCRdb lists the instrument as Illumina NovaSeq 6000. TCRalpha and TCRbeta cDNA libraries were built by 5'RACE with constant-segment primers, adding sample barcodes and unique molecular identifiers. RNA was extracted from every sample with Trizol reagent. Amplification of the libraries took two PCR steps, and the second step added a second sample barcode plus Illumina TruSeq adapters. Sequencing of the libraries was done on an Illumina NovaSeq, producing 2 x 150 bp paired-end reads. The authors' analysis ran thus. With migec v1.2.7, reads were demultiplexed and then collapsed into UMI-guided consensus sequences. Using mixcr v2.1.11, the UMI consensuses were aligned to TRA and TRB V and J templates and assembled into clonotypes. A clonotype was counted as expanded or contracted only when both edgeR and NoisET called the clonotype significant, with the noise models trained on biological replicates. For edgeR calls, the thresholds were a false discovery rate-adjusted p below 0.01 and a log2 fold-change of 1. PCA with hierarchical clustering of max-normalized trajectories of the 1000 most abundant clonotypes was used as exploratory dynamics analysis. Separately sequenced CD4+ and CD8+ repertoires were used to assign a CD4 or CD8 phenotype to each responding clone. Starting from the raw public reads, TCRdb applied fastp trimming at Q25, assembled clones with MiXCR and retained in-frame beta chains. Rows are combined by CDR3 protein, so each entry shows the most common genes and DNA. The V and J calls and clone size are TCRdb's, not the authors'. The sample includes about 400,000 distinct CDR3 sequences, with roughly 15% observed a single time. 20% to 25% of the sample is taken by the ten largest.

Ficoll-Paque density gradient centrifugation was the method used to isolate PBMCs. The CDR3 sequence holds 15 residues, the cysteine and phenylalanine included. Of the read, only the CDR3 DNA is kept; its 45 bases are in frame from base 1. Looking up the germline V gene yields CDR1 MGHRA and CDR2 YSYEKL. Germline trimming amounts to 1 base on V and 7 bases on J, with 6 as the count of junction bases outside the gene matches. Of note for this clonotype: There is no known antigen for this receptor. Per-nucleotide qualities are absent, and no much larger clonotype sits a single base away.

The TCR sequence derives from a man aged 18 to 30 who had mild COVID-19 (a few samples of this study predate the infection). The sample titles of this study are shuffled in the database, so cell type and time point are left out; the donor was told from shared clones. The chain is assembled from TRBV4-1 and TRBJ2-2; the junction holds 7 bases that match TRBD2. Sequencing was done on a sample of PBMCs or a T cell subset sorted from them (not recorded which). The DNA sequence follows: TGCGCCAGCAGCCAAGCAAGCGGGGTTGACGGGGAGCTGTTTTTT. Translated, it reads CASSQASGVDGELFF.